This paragraph covers one T cell receptor beta chain sequence. Data came from immunoSEQ multiplex PCR; TCRdb stores just in-frame clones and leaves some out. The table lists about 140,000 clones, approximately 94% of them singletons. This sample was taken from a study of control samples from healthy donors and cancer patients. The V end lost 3 bases, the J end lost 9 bases, and 12 bases lay between the germline ends. The CDR3 has 13 residues. The germline V gene has CDR1 LNHNV and CDR2 YYDKDF (reference sequence). The material sequenced was blood. This TCR derives from a middle-aged man in good health. V gene TRBV15 combines with J gene TRBJ1-5; D unresolved. This CDR3 is CATSSSLEGPQHF. DNA for the CDR3: TGTGCCACCAGCAGTTCTCTCGAGGGGCCCCAGCATTTT.